Listed here are 3 T cell receptor beta chains from one sample, sequenced in a study of T cells in Graves' hyperthyroidism and ophthalmopathy. RNA transcripts gave rise to amplified TCR beta CDR3 regions. First-round RT-PCR with HTBI primers amplified the TCR CDR3 region. TCRdb re-called the multiplex PCR reads through MiXCR, storing one row per CDR3 protein. The table has 310,000 or so distinct CDR3 sequences, over 15% seen once. Material: blood. Receptor source: a woman aged 55-69 years with Graves' ophthalmopathy.

There are many counts of this clonotype. The chain has TRBV18 and TRBJ2-2; tentative D call: TRBD1 (6 bases). The germline V and J ends were trimmed by 8 bases and 3 bases, with 13 bases remaining between them. CDR1 is KGHSH, CDR2 LQKENI, per germline. The CDR3 runs 14 residues. The CDR3 nucleotides are TGTGCCAGCGAGAAACAGGGATACACCGGGGAGCTGTTTTTT. Protein sequence: CASEKQGYTGELFF.

This clonotype was detected ten times or more. The genes are TRBV20-1 and TRBJ1-2, with D uncertain. V lost 3 bases and J lost 1, with 9 bases in between. The germline gives CDR1 DFQATT, CDR2 SNEGSKA (reference sequence). CDR3 length: 13 residues. The CDR3 nucleotides are TGCAGTGCTAGTGACATACTTAACTATGGCTACACCTTC. Its protein is CSASDILNYGYTF.

This clonotype occurred a few times. The chain uses TRBV6-6 and TRBJ2-7, with 11 bases that match TRBD2. CDR3 size: 15 residues. Trimming took 1 base from V and 2 from J; bases not matched to a gene: 1. Germline V gene lookup returns CDR1 MNHNY and CDR2 SVGAGI (reference sequence). The chain's CDR3 is CASSYFSGRAYEQYF. The CDR3 DNA reads as TGTGCCAGCAGTTACTTTAGCGGGAGGGCCTACGAGCAGTACTTC.